These 20 T cell receptor beta chains were sequenced from one sample in a study of control samples from healthy donors and cancer patients. Here immunoSEQ multiplex PCR was the method, and the copy in TCRdb shows in-frame clones only, minus some. The data contain around 110,000 clones, 70% to 90% of them seen just once; the ten biggest clones take up under 2.5%. The sample was blood. The receptors were sampled from a woman between 65 and 79 years old in good health.

This sequence joins TRBV18 and TRBJ1-2; 8 bases are a match to TRBD1. Germline trimming cut 3 bases from V and 7 bases from J; bases unmatched to any gene: 10. From germline, CDR1 is KGHSH and CDR2 LQKENI. This CDR3 spans 15 amino acids. The CDR3 DNA is TGTGCCAGCTCACCCATACTCGGGACAGGTGGTGGCTACACCTTC. Its protein product is CASSPILGTGGGYTF.

This clone was recorded a few times. This sequence joins TRBV7-9 and TRBJ1-2, with D tentatively TRBD1 (5 bases). There are 15 residues in the CDR3. Trimming cost V 5 bases and J 4 bases, with 17 bases left between them. Germline V CDR1 and CDR2: SEHNR, FQNEAQ (reference sequence). DNA of the CDR3: TGTGCCAGCAGCCCGGGCGGGCAGGGCGGCTATGGCTACACCTTC. Encoded protein: CASSPGGQGGYGYTF.

This chain joins TRBV4-2 and TRBJ2-7, with 12 positions matching TRBD1. The germline gives CDR1 LGHNA, CDR2 YNFKEQ. The CDR3 extends over 15 amino acids. Trimming cost V 0 bases and J 6 bases; bases outside gene matches: 3. This chain's CDR3 is CASSQERGQGAEQYF. In nucleotides, the CDR3 is TGTGCCAGCAGCCAAGAACGGGGACAGGGGGCCGAGCAGTACTTC.

This chain uses TRBV5-1 with TRBJ2-1, with a possible D match to TRBD1 (6 bases). CDR1 and CDR2 (germline): SGHRS, YFSETQ. CDR3 length: 14 amino acids. The V gene lost 7 bases and the J gene lost 6 bases, with 17 bases spanning the gap. The CDR3 sequence: CASGLGTSCNEQFF. The CDR3, as DNA: TGCGCCAGCGGACTGGGGACATCGTGCAATGAGCAGTTCTTC.

The chain recombines TRBV7-9 with TRBJ2-3, with TRBD1 matching over 8 bases. Germline CDR1 and CDR2: SEHNR and FQNEAQ (reference sequence). V was clipped by 5 bases and J by 1 base; unmatched bases: 8. The length of the CDR3 is 16 residues. The CDR3: CASSPRQGSGTDTQYF. As DNA, the CDR3 is TGTGCCAGCAGCCCGCGACAGGGGTCGGGCACAGATACGCAGTATTTT.

The chain is built from TRBV6-5 and TRBJ2-7; 11 nucleotides agree with TRBD1. Germline lookup yields CDR1 MNHEY and CDR2 SVGAGI. This CDR3 spans 15 amino acids. Trimming cost V 2 bases and J 5 bases; bases outside gene matches: 5. The CDR3 sequence is CASSYMGTGGDEQYF. CDR3 nucleotide sequence: TGTGCCAGCAGTTACATGGGGACAGGGGGTGACGAGCAGTACTTC.

The V call is TRBV7-3, the J call TRBJ2-3; 7 bases are a match to TRBD1. From germline, CDR1 is SGHTA and CDR2 FQGTGA. The CDR3 has 16 amino acids. Trimming cost V 3 bases and J 2 bases; bases outside gene matches: 8. Written as DNA, the CDR3 is TGTGCCAGCAGCTTCGGGGCAGGGGGAACCACAGATACGCAGTATTTT. Translating gives CASSFGAGGTTDTQYF.

The chain is built from TRBV6-2 or TRBV6-3 and TRBJ1-1, with no clear D. The CDR3 sequence is 14 residues long. Germline CDR1 reads MNHEY; CDR2 reads SVGEGT. Trimming removed 5 bases from V and 4 bases from J, with 14 bases in between. The CDR3, as DNA: TGTGCCAGCAGTAGGGCAGGCTGGGGCACTGAAGCTTTCTTT. Translating gives CASSRAGWGTEAFF.

The rearrangement uses TRBV5-1 and TRBJ1-2; 7 positions agree with TRBD1. Germline V CDR1 and CDR2: SGHRS, YFSETQ. The V and J ends lost 0 bases and 3 bases, in that order; junction bases with no gene match: 2. The CDR3 runs to 14 residues. The CDR3 region has the DNA TGCGCCAGCAGCTTGGGCCAGGGGGACTATGGCTACACCTTC. This codes for CASSLGQGDYGYTF.

The chain recombines TRBV25-1 with TRBJ1-2; TRBD1 might be the D (5 bases). The V gene's germline CDR1 is MGHDK and CDR2 SYGVNS. The CDR3 has 13 residues. Trimming pared 1 base from V and 7 bases from J, leaving 10 bases between. This CDR3 reads CASSEWGGRGYTF. The CDR3 nucleotides are TGTGCCAGCAGTGAATGGGGGGGACGTGGCTACACCTTC.

The chain links TRBV5-4 to TRBJ1-4; 7 bases fit TRBD1. There are 15 residues in the CDR3. CDR1 and CDR2 from the germline V gene are SGHNT and YYREEE (reference sequence). V shed 4 bases, J shed 2 bases, and the junction held 5 bases outside the gene matches. The CDR3 DNA reads TGTGCCAGCAGCCCAGGGGGGGGGACTAATGAAAAACTGTTTTTT. The encoded protein is CASSPGGGTNEKLFF.

V is TRBV6-4 and J is TRBJ2-3; tentatively, D is TRBD1 or TRBD2 (6 bases each). The CDR3 length is 17 residues. The V gene's germline CDR1 is MRHNA and CDR2 SNTAGT. Trimming took off 6 bases at V and 3 bases at J, with 22 bases between the two ends. CDR3 loop: CASSAEGGAHVTDTQYF. The DNA for the CDR3 is TGTGCCAGCAGCGCCGAGGGGGGAGCACACGTGACAGATACGCAGTATTTT.

This chain uses TRBV7-3 with TRBJ2-3; a weak D match, TRBD1 (6 bases). With 4 bases removed from V and 6 bases from J, the gap between germline ends came to 14 bases. Per germline, CDR1 SGHTA and CDR2 FQGTGA. The CDR3 has 14 residues. CDR3 residues: CASSSGQPEDTQYF. Here the CDR3 DNA reads TGTGCCAGCAGCTCCGGACAGCCCGAGGATACGCAGTATTTT.

The rearrangement joins TRBV20-1 to TRBJ2-7, with 7 bases lining up with TRBD1. The CDR3 totals 11 residues. V lost 6 bases and J lost 9; bases outside the gene matches: 8. In germline, CDR1 is DFQATT, CDR2 SNEGSKA (reference sequence). CDR3 residues: CSARQGPSQYF. In DNA, the CDR3 is TGCAGTGCCAGACAGGGTCCCTCGCAGTACTTC.

The V and J genes are TRBV14 and TRBJ1-2; tentatively, D is TRBD1 (5 bases). CDR3 size: 16 residues. The germline V and J ends were trimmed by 4 bases and 4 bases, with 19 bases remaining between them. Germline CDR1 is SGHDN and CDR2 is FVKESK. The CDR3 bases are TGTGCCAGCAGCCCACCTCTTGGGGCCCGGATCTATGGCTACACCTTC. Its translation: CASSPPLGARIYGYTF.

The chain is built from TRBV18 and TRBJ1-1; D unresolved. This CDR3 contains 13 residues. V gave up 3 bases and J gave up 5 bases, with 10 bases separating them. CDR1 and CDR2 from the germline V gene are KGHSH and LQKENI. The chain's CDR3 is CASSPNIKTEAFF. The DNA for the CDR3 is TGTGCCAGCTCACCTAACATTAAGACTGAAGCTTTCTTT.

The CDR3 region has the DNA TGTGCCAGCAGCTTAGGTTCTGTGAGGGACGGTGAGCAGTTCTTC. This sequence encodes CASSLGSVRDGEQFF. The V and J genes are TRBV7-9 and TRBJ2-1; D may be TRBD1 or TRBD2 (5 bases each). The V gene lost 1 base and the J gene lost 9 bases, with 16 bases spanning the gap. Germline CDR1 SEHNR, CDR2 FQNEAQ (reference sequence). The CDR3 is 15 residues long.

This chain connects TRBV2 to TRBJ1-1, with a tentative D call TRBD1 (5 bases). This CDR3 comprises 13 residues. Germline V gives CDR1 SNHLY, CDR2 FYNNEI. V shed 7 bases and J shed 4 bases, with 13 bases lying between them. CDR3 bases: TGTGCCAGCACCGGGACTCTTGGCACTGAAGCTTTCTTT. Its protein product is CASTGTLGTEAFF.

The chain joins TRBV12-5 to TRBJ2-4; D gene unclear. Germline-derived CDR1 and CDR2 are LGHNT and FRNRAP. The CDR3 length is 13 residues. Between the trimmed V and J ends, which lost 2 bases and 8 bases, there was a span of 10 bases. The CDR3 DNA reads as TGTGCTAGTGGTTTGCCCCAATCATACATTCAGTACTTC. It yields the protein CASGLPQSYIQYF. The whole variable domain, filled in from reference TRBV12-5 and TRBJ2-4, reads DARVTQTPRHKVTEMGQEVTMRCQPILGHNTVFWYRQTMMQGLELLAYFRNRAPLDDSGMPKDRFSAEMPDATLATLKIQPSEPRDSAVYFCASGLPQSYIQYFGAGTRLSVL.

This clone was counted only a few times. This chain uses TRBV29-1 with TRBJ1-1, with D maybe TRBD1 (6 bases). CDR1 SQVTM and CDR2 ANQGSEA come from the germline V gene. Trimming took off 4 bases at V and 5 bases at J, with 14 bases between the two ends. This CDR3 is 13 amino acids long. For the CDR3, the DNA is TGCAGCGTTGTCGTACAGGGCGGTACTGAAGCTTTCTTT. This translates into CSVVVQGGTEAFF.